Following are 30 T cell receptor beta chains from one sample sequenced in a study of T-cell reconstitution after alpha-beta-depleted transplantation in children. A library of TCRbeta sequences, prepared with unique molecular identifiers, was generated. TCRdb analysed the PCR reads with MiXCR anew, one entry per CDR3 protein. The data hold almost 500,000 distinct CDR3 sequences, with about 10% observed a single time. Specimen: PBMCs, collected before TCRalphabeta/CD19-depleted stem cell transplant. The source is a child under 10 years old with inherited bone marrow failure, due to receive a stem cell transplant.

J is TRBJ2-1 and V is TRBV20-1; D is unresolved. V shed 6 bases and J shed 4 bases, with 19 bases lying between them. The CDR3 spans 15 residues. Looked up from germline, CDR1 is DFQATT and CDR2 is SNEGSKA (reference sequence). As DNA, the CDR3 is TGCAGTGCCAATTCAAAGCCGTCCTCATACAATGAGCAGTTCTTC. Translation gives CSANSKPSSYNEQFF.

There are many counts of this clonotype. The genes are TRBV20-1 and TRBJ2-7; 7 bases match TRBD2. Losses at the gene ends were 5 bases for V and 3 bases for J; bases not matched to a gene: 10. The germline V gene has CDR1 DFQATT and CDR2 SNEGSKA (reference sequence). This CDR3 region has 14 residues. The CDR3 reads CSALGAGFSYEQYF. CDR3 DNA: TGCAGTGCTCTAGGAGCGGGATTTAGCTACGAGCAGTACTTC.

The CDR3 loop is CASSQDGAGSTDTQYF. DNA of the CDR3: TGCGCCAGCAGCCAAGATGGGGCAGGTAGCACAGATACGCAGTATTTT. J is TRBJ2-3 and V is TRBV4-1, with D possibly TRBD1 on 5 matching bases. Germline CDR1 and CDR2: MGHRA and YSYEKL. The CDR3 consists of 16 residues. V was shortened by 0 bases and J by 0 bases, with 10 bases between the two germline ends.

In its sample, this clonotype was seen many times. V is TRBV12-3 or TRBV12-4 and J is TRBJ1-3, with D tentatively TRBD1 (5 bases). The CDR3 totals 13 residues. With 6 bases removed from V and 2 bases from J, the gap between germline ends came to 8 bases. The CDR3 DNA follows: TGTGCCAGCAGCAGCAGGGCTGGAAACACCATATATTTT. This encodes CASSSRAGNTIYF.

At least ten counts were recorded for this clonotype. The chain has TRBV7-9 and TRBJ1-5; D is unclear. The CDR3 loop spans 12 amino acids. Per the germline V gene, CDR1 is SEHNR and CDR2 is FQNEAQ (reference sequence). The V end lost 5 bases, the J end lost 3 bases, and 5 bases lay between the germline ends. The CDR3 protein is CASSGPNQPQHF. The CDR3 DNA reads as TGTGCCAGCAGCGGTCCCAATCAGCCCCAGCATTTT.

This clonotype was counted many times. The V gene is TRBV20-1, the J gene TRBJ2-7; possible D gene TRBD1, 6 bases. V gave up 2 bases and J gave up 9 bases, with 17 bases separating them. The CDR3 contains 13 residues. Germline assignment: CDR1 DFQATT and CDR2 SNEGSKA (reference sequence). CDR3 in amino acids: CSARFPTLGAQYF. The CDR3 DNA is TGCAGTGCTAGATTCCCTACCCTGGGGGCGCAGTACTTC.

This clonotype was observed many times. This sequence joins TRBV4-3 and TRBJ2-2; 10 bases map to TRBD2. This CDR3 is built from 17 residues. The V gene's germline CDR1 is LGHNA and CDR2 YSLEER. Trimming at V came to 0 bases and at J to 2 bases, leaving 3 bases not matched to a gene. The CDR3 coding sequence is TGCGCCAGCAGCCAAGATACTAGCGGGATTAACACCGGGGAGCTGTTTTTT. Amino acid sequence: CASSQDTSGINTGELFF.

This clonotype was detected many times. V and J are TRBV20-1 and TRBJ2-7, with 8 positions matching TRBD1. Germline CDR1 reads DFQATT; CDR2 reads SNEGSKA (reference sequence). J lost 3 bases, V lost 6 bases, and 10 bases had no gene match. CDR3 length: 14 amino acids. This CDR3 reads CSAHPGTGGYEQYF. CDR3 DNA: TGCAGTGCCCATCCCGGGACAGGAGGCTACGAGCAGTACTTC.

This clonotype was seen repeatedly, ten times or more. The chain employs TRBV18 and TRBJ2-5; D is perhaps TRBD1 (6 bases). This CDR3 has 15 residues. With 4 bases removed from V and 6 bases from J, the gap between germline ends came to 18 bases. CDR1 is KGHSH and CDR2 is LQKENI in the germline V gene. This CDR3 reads CASSHARYREKTQYF. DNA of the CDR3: TGTGCCAGCTCACACGCTCGGTACAGGGAAAAGACCCAGTACTTC.

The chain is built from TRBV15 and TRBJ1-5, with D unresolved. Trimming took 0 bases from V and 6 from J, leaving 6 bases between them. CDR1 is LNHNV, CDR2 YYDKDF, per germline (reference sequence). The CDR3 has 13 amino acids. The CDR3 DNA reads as TGTGCCACCAGCAGAGAGCCTCTTCAGCCCCAGCATTTT. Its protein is CATSREPLQPQHF.

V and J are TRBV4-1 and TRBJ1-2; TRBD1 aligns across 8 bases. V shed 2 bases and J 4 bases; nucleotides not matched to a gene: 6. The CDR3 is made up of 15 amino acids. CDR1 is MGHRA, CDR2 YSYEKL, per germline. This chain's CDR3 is CASSQTDRVVYGYTF. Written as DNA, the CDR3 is TGCGCCAGCAGCCAAACGGACAGGGTCGTCTATGGCTACACCTTC.

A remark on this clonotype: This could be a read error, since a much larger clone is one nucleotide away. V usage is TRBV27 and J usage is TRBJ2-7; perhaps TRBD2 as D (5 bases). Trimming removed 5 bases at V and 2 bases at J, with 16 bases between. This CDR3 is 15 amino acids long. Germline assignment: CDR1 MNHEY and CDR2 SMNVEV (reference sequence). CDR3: CASSDRAGGTYEQYF. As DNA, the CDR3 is TGTGCCAGCAGTGATCGGGCAGGAGGAACCTACGAGCAGTACTTC.

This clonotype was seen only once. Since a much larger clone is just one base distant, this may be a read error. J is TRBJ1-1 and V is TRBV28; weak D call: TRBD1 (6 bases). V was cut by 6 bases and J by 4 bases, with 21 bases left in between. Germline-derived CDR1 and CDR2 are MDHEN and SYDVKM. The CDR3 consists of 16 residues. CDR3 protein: CASSPRGHLQSTEAFF. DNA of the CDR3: TGTGCCAGCAGCCCACGGGGACATCTACAGAGCACTGAAGCTTTCTTT.

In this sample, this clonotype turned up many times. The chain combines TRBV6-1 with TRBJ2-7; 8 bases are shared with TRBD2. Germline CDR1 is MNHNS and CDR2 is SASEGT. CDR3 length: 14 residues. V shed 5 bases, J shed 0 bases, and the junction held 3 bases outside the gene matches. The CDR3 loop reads CASSKSGSSYEQYF. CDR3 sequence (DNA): TGTGCCAGCAGTAAGAGCGGGAGCTCCTACGAGCAGTACTTC.

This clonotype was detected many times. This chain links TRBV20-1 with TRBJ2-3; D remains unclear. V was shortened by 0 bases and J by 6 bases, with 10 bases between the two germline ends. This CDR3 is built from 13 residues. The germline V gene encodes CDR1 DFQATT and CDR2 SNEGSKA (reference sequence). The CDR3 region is CSARDPAPDTQYF. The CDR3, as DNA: TGCAGTGCTAGAGATCCGGCGCCGGATACGCAGTATTTT.

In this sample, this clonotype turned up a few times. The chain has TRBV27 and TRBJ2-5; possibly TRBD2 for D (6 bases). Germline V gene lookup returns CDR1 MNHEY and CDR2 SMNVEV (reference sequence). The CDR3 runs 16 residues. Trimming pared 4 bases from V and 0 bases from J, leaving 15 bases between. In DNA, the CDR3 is TGTGCCAGCAGTTGGCGGACTACAGATTACCAAGAGACCCAGTACTTC. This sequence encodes CASSWRTTDYQETQYF.

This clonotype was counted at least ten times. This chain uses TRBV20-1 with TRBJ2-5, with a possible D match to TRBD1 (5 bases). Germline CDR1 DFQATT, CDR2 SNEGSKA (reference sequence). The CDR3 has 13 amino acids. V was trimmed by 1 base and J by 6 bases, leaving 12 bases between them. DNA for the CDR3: TGCAGTGCTAGAGTGGACAACCCCAAGACCCAGTACTTC. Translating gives CSARVDNPKTQYF.

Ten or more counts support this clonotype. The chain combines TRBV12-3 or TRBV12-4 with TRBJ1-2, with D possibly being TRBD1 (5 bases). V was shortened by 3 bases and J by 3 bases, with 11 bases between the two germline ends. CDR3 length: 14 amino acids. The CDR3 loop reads CASSFWGLDYGYTF. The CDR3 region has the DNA TGTGCCAGCAGTTTTTGGGGGTTGGACTATGGCTACACCTTC.

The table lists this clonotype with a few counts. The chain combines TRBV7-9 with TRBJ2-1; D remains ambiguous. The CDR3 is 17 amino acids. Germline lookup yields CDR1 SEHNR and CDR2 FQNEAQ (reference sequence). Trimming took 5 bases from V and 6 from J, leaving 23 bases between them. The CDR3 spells CASSDPLGYAPGNEQFF. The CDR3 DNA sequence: TGTGCCAGCAGCGATCCCCTCGGCTACGCGCCTGGCAATGAGCAGTTCTTC.

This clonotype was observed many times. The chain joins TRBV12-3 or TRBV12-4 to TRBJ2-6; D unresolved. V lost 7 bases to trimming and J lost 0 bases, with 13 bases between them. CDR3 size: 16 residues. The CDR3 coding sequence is TGTGCCAGCACCCCTCTTCGCGACTCTGGGGCCAACGTCCTGACTTTC. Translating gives CASTPLRDSGANVLTF.

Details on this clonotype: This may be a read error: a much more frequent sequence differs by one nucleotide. The CDR3 coding sequence is TGTGCCAGCAGCTTCCTATACTGGGGATCGGATTCACCCCTCCACTTT. Protein: CASSFLYWGSDSPLHF. The gene calls are TRBV7-8 and TRBJ1-6; D not resolved. CDR3 length: 16 amino acids. The V gene lost 3 bases and the J gene lost 8 bases, with 17 bases spanning the gap. Looked up from germline, CDR1 is SGHVS and CDR2 is FQNEAQ.

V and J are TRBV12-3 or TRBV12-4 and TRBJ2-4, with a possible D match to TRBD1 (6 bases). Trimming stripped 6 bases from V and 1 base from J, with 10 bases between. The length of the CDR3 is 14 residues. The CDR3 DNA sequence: TGTGCCAGCAGGGCTGGGGGCGCCAAAAACATTCAGTACTTC. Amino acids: CASRAGGAKNIQYF.

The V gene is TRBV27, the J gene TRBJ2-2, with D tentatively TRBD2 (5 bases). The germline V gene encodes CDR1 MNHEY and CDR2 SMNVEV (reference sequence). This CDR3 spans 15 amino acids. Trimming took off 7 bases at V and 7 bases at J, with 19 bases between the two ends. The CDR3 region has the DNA TGTGCCAGCACCTCGGGTCTAGCAATTCACGGGGAGCTGTTTTTT. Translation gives CASTSGLAIHGELFF.

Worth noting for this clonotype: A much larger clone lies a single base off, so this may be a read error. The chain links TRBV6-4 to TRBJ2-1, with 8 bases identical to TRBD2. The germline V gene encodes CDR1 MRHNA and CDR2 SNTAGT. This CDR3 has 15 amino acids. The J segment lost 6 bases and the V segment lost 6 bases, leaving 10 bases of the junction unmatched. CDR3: CASRGESGGANEQFF. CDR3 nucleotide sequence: TGTGCCAGCAGGGGGGAGTCGGGAGGGGCCAATGAGCAGTTCTTC.

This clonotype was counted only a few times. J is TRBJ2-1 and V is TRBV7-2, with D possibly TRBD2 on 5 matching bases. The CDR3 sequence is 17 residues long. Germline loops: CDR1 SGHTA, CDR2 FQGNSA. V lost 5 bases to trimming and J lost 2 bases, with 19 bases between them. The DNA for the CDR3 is TGTGCCAGCAGCCCCCTCGGAACGGGGTCAGCCTACAATGAGCAGTTCTTC. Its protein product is CASSPLGTGSAYNEQFF.

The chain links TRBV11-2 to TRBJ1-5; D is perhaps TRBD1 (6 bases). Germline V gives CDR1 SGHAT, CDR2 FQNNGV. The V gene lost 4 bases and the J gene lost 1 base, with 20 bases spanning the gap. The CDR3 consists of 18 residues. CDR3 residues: CASSSRASGASSNQPQHF. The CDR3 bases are TGTGCCAGCAGCTCCCGAGCATCGGGGGCTTCGAGCAATCAGCCCCAGCATTTT. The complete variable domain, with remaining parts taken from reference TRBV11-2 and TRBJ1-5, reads EAGVAQSPRYKIIEKRQSVAFWCNPISGHATLYWYQQILGQGPKLLIQFQNNGVVDDSQLPKDRFSAERLKGVDSTLKIQPAKLEDSAVYLCASSSRASGASSNQPQHFGDGTRLSIL.

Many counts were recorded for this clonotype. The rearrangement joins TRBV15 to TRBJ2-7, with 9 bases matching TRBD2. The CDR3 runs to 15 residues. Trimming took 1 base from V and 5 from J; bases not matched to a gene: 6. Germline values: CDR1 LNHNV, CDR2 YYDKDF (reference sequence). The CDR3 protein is CATSRGGTSTHEQYF. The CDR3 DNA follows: TGTGCCACCAGCAGAGGGGGGACTAGCACCCACGAGCAGTACTTC.

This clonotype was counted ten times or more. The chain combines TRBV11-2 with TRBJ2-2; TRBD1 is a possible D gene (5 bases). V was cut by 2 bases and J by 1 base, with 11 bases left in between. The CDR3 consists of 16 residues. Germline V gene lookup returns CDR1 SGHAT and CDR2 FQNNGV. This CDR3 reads CASSLLAGLNTGELFF. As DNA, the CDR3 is TGTGCCAGCAGCTTACTGGCAGGGCTGAACACCGGGGAGCTGTTTTTT.

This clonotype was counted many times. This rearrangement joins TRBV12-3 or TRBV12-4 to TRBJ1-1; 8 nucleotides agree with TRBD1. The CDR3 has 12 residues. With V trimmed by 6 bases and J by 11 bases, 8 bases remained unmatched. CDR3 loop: CASREGNRGAFF. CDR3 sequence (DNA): TGTGCCAGCAGGGAGGGGAACAGGGGGGCTTTCTTT.

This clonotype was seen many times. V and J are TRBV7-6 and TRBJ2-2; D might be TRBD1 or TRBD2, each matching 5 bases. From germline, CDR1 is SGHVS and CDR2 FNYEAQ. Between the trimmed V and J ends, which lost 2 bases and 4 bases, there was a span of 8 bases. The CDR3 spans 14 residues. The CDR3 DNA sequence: TGTGCCAGCAGCTTATGGGGGTCCACCGGGGAGCTGTTTTTT. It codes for CASSLWGSTGELFF.